The 22 T cell receptor beta chains reported below all come from one sample, sequenced in a study of T-cell memory formation after mild COVID-19. In TCRdb, the 5' RACE reads were re-called with MiXCR into one record per CDR3 protein. The sample has under 400,000 distinct CDR3 sequences; 25% to 30% are singletons. Sequencing used PBMCs or a T cell subset sorted from them (not recorded which). Receptor source: an adult woman who had mild COVID-19 (a few samples of this study predate the infection). Cell type and time point are not known.

This clonotype has only a few counts. This rearrangement joins TRBV9 to TRBJ2-3; D not resolved. This CDR3 is built from 15 residues. The V end was cut by 3 bases, the J end by 4 bases, with 15 bases between. From germline, CDR1 is SGDLS and CDR2 YYNGEE. CDR3 nucleotides: TGTGCCAGCAGCGGAGAGGTCTGGGGATCAGATACGCAGTATTTT. Encoded protein: CASSGEVWGSDTQYF.

The V call is TRBV12-3 or TRBV12-4, the J call TRBJ2-1; 7 nucleotides align to TRBD1. Germline trimming cut 9 bases from V and 8 bases from J; bases unmatched to any gene: 13. The length of the CDR3 is 14 residues. The CDR3, as DNA: TGTGCCAGGGGTCCGGCGCAGGGGGTCGATGAGCAGTTCTTC. Protein product: CARGPAQGVDEQFF.

The rearrangement joins TRBV6-5 to TRBJ2-1; unclear D gene. V was shortened by 0 bases and J by 5 bases, with 8 bases between the two germline ends. This CDR3 comprises 14 residues. Germline V gene data show CDR1 as MNHEY and CDR2 as SVGAGI. The CDR3 protein is CASSYSMGNNEQFF. The CDR3 nucleotides are TGTGCCAGCAGTTACTCGATGGGGAACAATGAGCAGTTCTTC.

The chain joins TRBV10-3 to TRBJ2-1; 7 bases map to TRBD2. The germline V gene encodes CDR1 ENHRY and CDR2 SYGVKD. This CDR3 spans 15 amino acids. The V and J ends lost 2 bases and 5 bases, in that order; junction bases with no gene match: 6. The CDR3 region is CAISEPLSGDNEQFF. CDR3 nucleotide sequence: TGTGCCATCAGTGAGCCATTAAGCGGGGACAATGAGCAGTTCTTC.

This chain connects TRBV6-5 to TRBJ1-2; possibly TRBD1 for D (5 bases). Germline V gives CDR1 MNHEY, CDR2 SVGAGI. Trimming removed 3 bases from V and 6 bases from J, with 8 bases in between. CDR3 size: 12 residues. CDR3 coding DNA: TGTGCCAGCAGTTATAAGGGGCATGGCTACACCTTC. This gives the protein CASSYKGHGYTF.

This clonotype was observed a handful of times. This chain uses TRBV5-1 with TRBJ2-1, with unresolved D. The V end was cut by 2 bases, the J end by 0 bases, with 9 bases between. The CDR3 totals 15 residues. Germline-derived CDR1 and CDR2 are SGHRS and YFSETQ. In nucleotides, the CDR3 is TGCGCCAGCAGCTTAAGTTGGAGCTCCTACAATGAGCAGTTCTTC. Protein sequence: CASSLSWSSYNEQFF.

This clonotype occurred a few times. The V call is TRBV6-5, the J call TRBJ1-1, with 7 bases fitting TRBD1. The CDR3 has 13 residues. Trimming took 11 bases from V and 5 from J; bases not matched to a gene: 11. Germline V gene sequence: CDR1 MNHEY, CDR2 SVGAGI. The CDR3 nucleotides are TGTGCCGCAGAAGGACAGGTTGGGACTGAAGCTTTCTTT. It specifies CAAEGQVGTEAFF.

This clonotype was seen a handful of times. The chain is built from TRBV6-1 and TRBJ1-1; D unresolved. The V gene lost 4 bases and the J gene lost 5 bases, with 14 bases spanning the gap. The CDR3 sequence is 14 residues long. In germline, CDR1 is MNHNS, CDR2 SASEGT. The CDR3 sequence: CASSAEGWVTEAFF. DNA for the CDR3: TGTGCCAGCAGTGCGGAAGGTTGGGTGACTGAAGCTTTCTTT.

V is TRBV6-1 and J is TRBJ2-2; 14 bases are a match to TRBD2. This CDR3 spans 17 amino acids. Trimming cost V 8 bases and J 4 bases; bases outside gene matches: 9. Germline CDR1 reads MNHNS; CDR2 reads SASEGT. CDR3 nucleotide sequence: TGTGCCAGCTCAAGACTAGCGGGGGGGCTGGCCACCGGGGAGCTGTTTTTT. Protein: CASSRLAGGLATGELFF.

The chain is built from TRBV2 and TRBJ1-4; TRBD1 is a possible D gene (5 bases). Germline V gene sequence: CDR1 SNHLY, CDR2 FYNNEI. V shed 10 bases and J shed 0 bases, with 9 bases lying between them. There are 13 residues in the CDR3. The DNA for the CDR3 is TGTGCCATTCGACAGCCAACTAATGAAAAACTGTTTTTT. As protein: CAIRQPTNEKLFF.

This chain connects TRBV29-1 to TRBJ2-7; 11 nucleotides line up with TRBD1. CDR3 length equals 14 residues. The germline CDR1 and CDR2 sequences are SQVTM and ANQGSEA. V was clipped by 6 bases and J by 0 bases; unmatched bases: 4. The CDR3 protein is CSVGDRGSSYEQYF. In DNA, the CDR3 is TGCAGCGTAGGGGACAGGGGGAGCTCCTACGAGCAGTACTTC.

The chain recombines TRBV20-1 with TRBJ2-5, with 7 bases lining up with TRBD1. V lost 6 bases and J lost 4; bases outside the gene matches: 8. CDR3 length equals 13 residues. Germline loops: CDR1 DFQATT, CDR2 SNEGSKA (reference sequence). This CDR3 is CSAPTGSGETQYF. In DNA, the CDR3 is TGCAGTGCGCCGACAGGGTCGGGAGAGACCCAGTACTTC.

The rearrangement uses TRBV11-2 and TRBJ2-5, with D perhaps being TRBD1 or TRBD2 (5 bases each). Per germline, CDR1 SGHAT and CDR2 FQNNGV. This CDR3 is 13 amino acids long. The V end was cut by 5 bases, the J end by 8 bases, with 15 bases between. CDR3 bases: TGTGCCAGCAGCAGGGACGTAGGTCGCACCCAGTACTTC. Translating it yields CASSRDVGRTQYF.

This clonotype was observed many times. The J gene is TRBJ2-5, the V gene TRBV7-6; D is possibly TRBD1 (6 bases). The CDR3 totals 14 residues. Trimming cost V 0 bases and J 3 bases, with 8 bases left between them. CDR1 and CDR2 from the germline V gene are SGHVS and FNYEAQ. The CDR3 DNA reads as TGTGCCAGCAGCTTAGCCCCAGGGGAAGAGACCCAGTACTTC. Translated, it gives CASSLAPGEETQYF.

The rearrangement joins TRBV29-1 to TRBJ2-7; 8 bases fit TRBD1. V lost 8 bases to trimming and J lost 1 base; unmatched junction nucleotides: 10. The germline gives CDR1 SQVTM, CDR2 ANQGSEA. This CDR3 region has 14 residues. The CDR3 nucleotides are TGCAGCACTCAAGACAGGGGCGATTCCTACGAGCAGTACTTC. It yields the protein CSTQDRGDSYEQYF.

The V call is TRBV5-5, the J call TRBJ1-2; D might be TRBD1 (5 bases). V gave up 0 bases and J gave up 4 bases, with 13 bases separating them. Germline CDR1 is SGHKS and CDR2 is YYEKEE (reference sequence). The CDR3 runs 15 residues. The CDR3 spells CASSLDGGEIYGYTF. In DNA, the CDR3 is TGTGCCAGCAGCTTGGATGGGGGAGAAATCTATGGCTACACCTTC.

This clonotype was seen only a few times. The chain employs TRBV4-1 and TRBJ2-7; the D gene is possibly TRBD1 (5 bases). Germline V gene data show CDR1 as MGHRA and CDR2 as YSYEKL. The CDR3 runs to 15 residues. Deletions cut 4 bases from V and 0 bases from J, with 13 bases between. The CDR3 spells CASSPVGRPSYEQYF. The CDR3 region has the DNA TGCGCCAGCAGCCCAGTGGGGCGACCCTCCTACGAGCAGTACTTC.

This chain uses TRBV7-2 with TRBJ1-1, with 8 bases matching TRBD1. The CDR3 covers 14 residues. In germline, CDR1 is SGHTA, CDR2 FQGNSA. Trimming removed 5 bases from V and 4 bases from J; junction bases left unmatched: 6. The CDR3 nucleotides are TGTGCCAGCAGCACAGGGGGATGGGGCACTGAAGCTTTCTTT. As protein: CASSTGGWGTEAFF.

CDR3 nucleotides: TGTGCCAGCATGTTAGCGATTGACACGCAGTATTTT. Protein: CASMLAIDTQYF. The chain links TRBV12-3 or TRBV12-4 to TRBJ2-3; tentatively, D is TRBD2 (5 bases). The CDR3 loop spans 12 amino acids. With 7 bases removed from V and 9 bases from J, the gap between germline ends came to 14 bases.

CDR3 sequence (DNA): TGTGCCAGCAGTCCCCGGGCGGACTCCTACGAGCAGTACTTC. Translation gives CASSPRADSYEQYF. The chain links TRBV6-5 to TRBJ2-7; D gene unclear. V shed 5 bases and J shed 0 bases, with 11 bases lying between them. Germline V CDR1 and CDR2: MNHEY, SVGAGI. CDR3 length: 14 amino acids.

This rearrangement joins TRBV12-3 or TRBV12-4 to TRBJ2-6, with D possibly called TRBD1 or TRBD2 (6 bases each). The CDR3 sequence is 16 residues long. Trimming took 4 bases from V and 0 from J, leaving 10 bases between them. CDR3 coding DNA: TGTGCCAGCAGTTCGGGGGCCCCCTCTGGGGCCAACGTCCTGACTTTC. It is translated as CASSSGAPSGANVLTF.

This chain uses TRBV7-6 with TRBJ2-5; maybe TRBD2 (6 bases). The length of the CDR3 is 15 residues. Germline loops: CDR1 SGHVS, CDR2 FNYEAQ. V lost 2 bases to trimming and J lost 3 bases, with 13 bases between them. DNA of the CDR3: TGTGCCAGCAGCTTACCCTCGGGGGTGAAAGAGACCCAGTACTTC. It specifies CASSLPSGVKETQYF.